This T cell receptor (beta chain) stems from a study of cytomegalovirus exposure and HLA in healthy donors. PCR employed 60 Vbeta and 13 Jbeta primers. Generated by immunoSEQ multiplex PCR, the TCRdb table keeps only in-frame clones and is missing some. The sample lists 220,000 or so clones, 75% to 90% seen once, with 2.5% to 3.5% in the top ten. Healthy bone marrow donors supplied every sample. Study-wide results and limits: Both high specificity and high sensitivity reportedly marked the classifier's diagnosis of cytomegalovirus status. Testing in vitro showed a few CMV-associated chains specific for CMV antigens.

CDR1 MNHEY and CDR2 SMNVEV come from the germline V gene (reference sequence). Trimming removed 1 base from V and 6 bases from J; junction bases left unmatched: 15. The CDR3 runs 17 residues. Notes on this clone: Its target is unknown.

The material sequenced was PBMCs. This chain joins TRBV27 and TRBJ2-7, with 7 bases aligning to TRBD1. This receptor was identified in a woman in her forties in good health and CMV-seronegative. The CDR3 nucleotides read TGTGCCAGCAGTTTATTTCTGGTACGGGACAGTCTAGTCGAGCAGTACTTC. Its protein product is CASSLFLVRDSLVEQYF.